This TCR beta chain was captured by sequencing in a study of cytomegalovirus exposure and HLA in healthy donors. Study results and limitations: Rare sequences made up most TCRs, while some public TCRs were found in many donors.

Details on this clone: Its antigen is as yet unknown.

Researchers ran the PCR with 60 Vbeta and 13 Jbeta primers. This table comes from immunoSEQ multiplex PCR, and its TCRdb copy is limited to in-frame clones, with some not included. The table has approximately 100,000 clones, roughly four fifths seen once; the top ten hold approximately 8.4%. The CDR3 is 17 residues long. In germline, CDR1 is SGHAT, CDR2 FQNNGV. V trimming: 0 bases; J trimming: 5 bases; junction bases outside the gene matches: 8. The TCR sequence derives from a human donor in good health. The chain carries TRBV11-2 and TRBJ2-7; 12 nucleotides line up with TRBD2. Sample: PBMCs. The CDR3 reads CASSLDLAGGPMDEQYF. CDR3 coding DNA: TGTGCCAGCAGCTTAGATCTAGCGGGAGGGCCCATGGACGAGCAGTACTTC.